A single sample gave rise to the 20 T cell receptor beta chains below, sequenced in a study of T cells after yellow fever vaccination. MiXCR, applied by TCRdb to the 5' RACE reads, yields one record per CDR3 protein. Counted here are more than 200,000 distinct CDR3 sequences, roughly 3.7% occurring once; the ten biggest clones make up approximately 18%. The sequences come from PBMCs, collected 15 days after the yellow fever booster vaccination. The receptors here all came from a man aged 18 to 29 who received the YFV17D yellow fever vaccine.

This clonotype was recorded at least ten times. The J gene is TRBJ2-3, the V gene TRBV3-1; the D gene is possibly TRBD2 (5 bases). From germline, CDR1 is LGHDT and CDR2 YNNKEL (reference sequence). This CDR3 has 14 residues. V lost 1 base and J lost 0, with 5 bases in between. The CDR3 protein is CASSQAGSTDTQYF. The CDR3 bases are TGTGCCAGCAGCCAAGCGGGGAGCACAGATACGCAGTATTTT.

This clonotype came up many times. This chain connects TRBV7-3 to TRBJ1-1; TRBD1 matches 7 bases. Germline lookup yields CDR1 SGHTA and CDR2 FQGTGA. This CDR3 contains 14 residues. V trimming: 3 bases; J trimming: 3 bases; junction bases outside the gene matches: 4. In nucleotides, the CDR3 is TGTGCCAGCAGCTTCAGCAGGGGGGACACTGAAGCTTTCTTT. Protein product: CASSFSRGDTEAFF.

This clonotype was counted ten times or more. This chain uses TRBV5-1 with TRBJ1-2, with D possibly TRBD1 on 5 matching bases. V was trimmed by 4 bases and J by 0 bases, leaving 10 bases between them. The CDR3 is 14 amino acids. Germline V gene sequence: CDR1 SGHRS, CDR2 YFSETQ. The CDR3 region is CASSPSTANYGYTF. The CDR3 DNA reads as TGCGCCAGCAGCCCCTCGACAGCTAACTATGGCTACACCTTC.

Many counts were recorded for this clonotype. This chain uses TRBV5-1 with TRBJ1-5, with D uncertain. The CDR3 loop spans 12 amino acids. From germline, CDR1 is SGHRS and CDR2 YFSETQ. Trimming cost V 0 bases and J 6 bases, with 4 bases left between them. CDR3 protein: CASSLDLQPQHF. The CDR3 DNA sequence: TGCGCCAGCAGCTTGGACCTTCAGCCCCAGCATTTT.

This clonotype was seen at least ten times. V and J are TRBV20-1 and TRBJ1-1; D possibly corresponds to TRBD1 (5 bases). Trimming stripped 3 bases from V and 1 base from J, with 12 bases between. Germline CDR1 is DFQATT and CDR2 is SNEGSKA (reference sequence). The CDR3 consists of 14 residues. Here the CDR3 DNA reads TGCAGTGCTAGTCTAGACAGAGAGAACACTGAAGCTTTCTTT. Its protein product is CSASLDRENTEAFF.

This chain links TRBV5-1 with TRBJ2-5, with D maybe TRBD2 (5 bases). The germline gives CDR1 SGHRS, CDR2 YFSETQ. Trimming left V 6 bases short and J 5 bases short, with 14 bases between. The CDR3 contains 13 residues. The CDR3 sequence is CASTREDFETQYF. In nucleotides, the CDR3 is TGCGCCAGCACTCGGGAAGACTTCGAGACCCAGTACTTC.

This clonotype was observed many times. As DNA, the CDR3 is TGTGCCAGCAGTTTAAGGAACAATGAGCAGTTCTTC. Amino acid sequence: CASSLRNNEQFF. J is TRBJ2-1 and V is TRBV12-3 or TRBV12-4, with D hard to call. V lost 2 bases and J lost 5, with 4 bases in between. This CDR3 region has 12 residues.

This clonotype was recorded many times. J is TRBJ1-3 and V is TRBV12-3 or TRBV12-4; D perhaps matches TRBD1 (6 bases). The CDR3 is made up of 16 amino acids. The germline V and J ends were trimmed by 5 bases and 0 bases, with 14 bases remaining between them. In DNA form, the CDR3 reads TGTGCCAGCAGTCCAGGACAGTGGAGCTCTGGAAACACCATATATTTT. As protein: CASSPGQWSSGNTIYF.

There are many counts of this clonotype. The chain combines TRBV12-3 or TRBV12-4 with TRBJ2-7; a weak D match, TRBD2 (6 bases). V was shortened by 8 bases and J by 7 bases, with 21 bases between the two germline ends. The CDR3 loop spans 14 amino acids. CDR3 coding DNA: TGTGCCAGCGGCTTGGCGGGGCTCAGAGGGGAGCAGTACTTC. The encoded protein is CASGLAGLRGEQYF.

At least ten counts were recorded for this clonotype. The chain joins TRBV5-4 to TRBJ2-3, with 12 bases identical to TRBD1. Germline V gene sequence: CDR1 SGHNT, CDR2 YYREEE (reference sequence). V dropped 5 bases and J dropped 1; count of bases not matched to a gene: 8. The CDR3 is made up of 17 amino acids. The CDR3 reads CASRPGTGGEGTDTQYF. DNA of the CDR3: TGTGCCAGCAGGCCGGGGACAGGGGGCGAGGGCACAGATACGCAGTATTTT.

This clonotype came up many times. This chain uses TRBV14 with TRBJ2-3; no clear D gene. CDR1 is SGHDN, CDR2 FVKESK, per germline. This CDR3 comprises 12 residues. Trimming took 0 bases from V and 5 from J, leaving 3 bases between them. Here the CDR3 reads CASSQEGDTQYF. The CDR3 DNA sequence: TGTGCCAGCAGCCAAGAAGGAGATACGCAGTATTTT.

This clonotype has at least ten counts. CDR3 sequence (DNA): TGTGCCAGCAGCCCTCGAGTCGGAGGAAATTATGGCTACACCTTC. Its protein is CASSPRVGGNYGYTF. The J gene is TRBJ1-2, the V gene TRBV12-3 or TRBV12-4; D gene ambiguous. Trimming took 6 bases from V and 5 from J, leaving 19 bases between them. The CDR3 has 15 amino acids.

This clonotype was seen repeatedly, ten times or more. This chain connects TRBV18 to TRBJ2-7; D may be TRBD1 (6 bases). The CDR3 loop spans 13 amino acids. Germline V gene data show CDR1 as KGHSH and CDR2 as LQKENI. Trimming shortened V by 3 bases and J by 3 bases, and 9 bases separated the two germline ends. Here the CDR3 DNA reads TGTGCCAGCTCACCCAGGGGTGACTACGAGCAGTACGTC. It encodes CASSPRGDYEQYV.

This clonotype occurred many times. This rearrangement joins TRBV5-1 to TRBJ2-3; D remains unclear. CDR3 length equals 13 residues. Trimming took off 0 bases at V and 5 bases at J, with 7 bases between the two ends. Germline values: CDR1 SGHRS, CDR2 YFSETQ. CDR3 bases: TGCGCCAGCAGCTTGGGGGCAGGAGATACGCAGTATTTT. Protein: CASSLGAGDTQYF.

This clonotype occurred many times. This chain connects TRBV27 to TRBJ1-4; D call uncertain. CDR3 length: 16 amino acids. Trimming shortened V by 1 base and J by 0 bases, and 9 bases separated the two germline ends. Germline CDR1 is MNHEY and CDR2 is SMNVEV (reference sequence). The chain's CDR3 is CASSLWQPATNEKLFF. The DNA for the CDR3 is TGTGCCAGCAGTTTATGGCAGCCGGCAACTAATGAAAAACTGTTTTTT.

In this sample, this clonotype turned up many times. A junction boundary mismatches the germline segment, possibly from a read error. The rearrangement joins TRBV28 to TRBJ1-1; 8 bases align to TRBD1. The germline CDR1 and CDR2 sequences are MDHEN and SYDVKM. The CDR3 loop spans 14 amino acids. The CDR3 loop reads CAGSNRGMNTEAFF. In DNA, the CDR3 is TGTGCCGGCAGCAACAGGGGGATGAACACTGAAGCTTTCTTT.

This clonotype came up a few times. This chain uses TRBV19 with TRBJ2-7; D uncertain. Germline-derived CDR1 and CDR2 are LNHDA and SQIVND (reference sequence). This CDR3 contains 14 residues. V shed 0 bases and J shed 3 bases, with 9 bases lying between them. This chain's CDR3 is CASSIDPTGYEQYF. CDR3 nucleotides: TGTGCCAGTAGTATAGATCCCACGGGCTACGAGCAGTACTTC.

The table lists this clonotype with many counts. The V and J genes are TRBV2 and TRBJ1-1; D not resolved. CDR1 is SNHLY, CDR2 FYNNEI, per germline. Trimming took off 4 bases at V and 3 bases at J, with 9 bases between the two ends. The CDR3 sequence is 13 residues long. For the CDR3, the DNA is TGTGCCAGCAGTGGCGTAAGGGACACTGAAGCTTTCTTT. It is translated as CASSGVRDTEAFF.

This clonotype was seen ten or more times. This sequence joins TRBV7-8 and TRBJ1-1; a weak D match, TRBD1 (5 bases). CDR1 and CDR2 (germline): SGHVS, FQNEAQ. Trimming shortened V by 4 bases and J by 6 bases, and 12 bases separated the two germline ends. The CDR3 runs 13 residues. DNA for the CDR3: TGTGCCAGCAGCTCCCCGGGGCTGCCTGAAGCTTTCTTT. Translating gives CASSSPGLPEAFF.

As for this clonotype: A much larger clone differs by one base, so this may be a read error. The chain uses TRBV6-6 and TRBJ2-7, with 8 bases aligning to TRBD1. The CDR3 has 15 amino acids. CDR1 and CDR2 (germline): MNHNY, SVGAGI (reference sequence). For the CDR3, the DNA is TGTGCCAGCAGTTCCACGGACAGGGATTCCTACGAGAAGTACTTC. The encoded protein is CASSSTDRDSYEKYF.